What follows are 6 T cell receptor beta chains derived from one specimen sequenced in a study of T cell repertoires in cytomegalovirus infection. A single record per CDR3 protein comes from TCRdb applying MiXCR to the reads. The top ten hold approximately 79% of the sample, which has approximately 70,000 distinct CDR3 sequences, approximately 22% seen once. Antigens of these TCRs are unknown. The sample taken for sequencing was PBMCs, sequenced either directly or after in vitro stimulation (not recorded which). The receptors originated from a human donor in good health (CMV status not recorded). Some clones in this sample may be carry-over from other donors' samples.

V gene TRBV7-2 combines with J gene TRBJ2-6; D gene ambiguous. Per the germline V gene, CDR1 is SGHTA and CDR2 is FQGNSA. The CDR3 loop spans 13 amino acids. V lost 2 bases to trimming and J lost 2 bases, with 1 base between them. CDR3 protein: CASSLTGANVLTF. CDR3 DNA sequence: TGTGCCAGCAGCTTAACTGGGGCCAACGTCCTGACTTTC.

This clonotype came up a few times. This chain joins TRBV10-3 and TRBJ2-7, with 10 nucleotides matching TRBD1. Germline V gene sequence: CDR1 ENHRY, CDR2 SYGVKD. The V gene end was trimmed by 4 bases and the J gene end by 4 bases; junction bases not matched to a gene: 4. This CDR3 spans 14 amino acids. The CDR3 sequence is CAISAGQGRYEQYV. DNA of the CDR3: TGTGCCATCAGTGCGGGACAGGGGAGGTACGAGCAGTACGTC.

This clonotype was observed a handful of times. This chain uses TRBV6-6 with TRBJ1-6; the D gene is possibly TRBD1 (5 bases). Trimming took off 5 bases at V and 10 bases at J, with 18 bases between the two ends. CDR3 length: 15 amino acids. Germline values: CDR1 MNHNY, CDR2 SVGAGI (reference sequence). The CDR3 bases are TGTGCCAGCAGTCCAGGTTTGGGGGTACTATCACCCCTCCACTTT. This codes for CASSPGLGVLSPLHF.

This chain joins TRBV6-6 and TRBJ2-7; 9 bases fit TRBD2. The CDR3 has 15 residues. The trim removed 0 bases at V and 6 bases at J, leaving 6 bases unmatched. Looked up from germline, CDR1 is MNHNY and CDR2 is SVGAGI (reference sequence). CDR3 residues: CASSYSAGGGSEQYV. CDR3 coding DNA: TGTGCCAGCAGTTACTCGGCGGGAGGGGGGTCCGAGCAGTACGTC.

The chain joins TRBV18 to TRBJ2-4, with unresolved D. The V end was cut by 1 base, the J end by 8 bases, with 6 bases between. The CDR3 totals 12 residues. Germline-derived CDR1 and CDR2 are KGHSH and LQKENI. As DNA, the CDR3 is TGTGCCAGCTCACCACGGGCCCACATTCAGTACTTC. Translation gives CASSPRAHIQYF.

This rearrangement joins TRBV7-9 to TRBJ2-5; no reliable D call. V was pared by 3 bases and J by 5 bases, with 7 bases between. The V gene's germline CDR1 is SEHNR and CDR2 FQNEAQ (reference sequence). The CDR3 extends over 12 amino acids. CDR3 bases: TGTGCCAGCAGCTTTCCGGTGGAGACCCAGTACTTC. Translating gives CASSFPVETQYF.